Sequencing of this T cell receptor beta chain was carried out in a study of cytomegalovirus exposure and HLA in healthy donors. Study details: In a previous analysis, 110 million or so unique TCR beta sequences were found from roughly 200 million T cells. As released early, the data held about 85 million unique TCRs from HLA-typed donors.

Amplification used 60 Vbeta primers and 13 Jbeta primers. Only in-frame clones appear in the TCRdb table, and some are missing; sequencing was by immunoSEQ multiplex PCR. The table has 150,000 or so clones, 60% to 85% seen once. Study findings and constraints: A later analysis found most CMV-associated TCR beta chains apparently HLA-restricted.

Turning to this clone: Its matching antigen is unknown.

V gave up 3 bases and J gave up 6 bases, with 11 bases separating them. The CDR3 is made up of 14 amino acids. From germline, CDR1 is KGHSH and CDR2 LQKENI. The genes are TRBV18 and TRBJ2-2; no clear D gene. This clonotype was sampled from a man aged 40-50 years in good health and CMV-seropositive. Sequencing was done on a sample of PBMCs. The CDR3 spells CASSPAGVPGELFF. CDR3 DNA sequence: TGTGCCAGCTCACCGGCAGGCGTCCCCGGGGAGCTGTTTTTT.